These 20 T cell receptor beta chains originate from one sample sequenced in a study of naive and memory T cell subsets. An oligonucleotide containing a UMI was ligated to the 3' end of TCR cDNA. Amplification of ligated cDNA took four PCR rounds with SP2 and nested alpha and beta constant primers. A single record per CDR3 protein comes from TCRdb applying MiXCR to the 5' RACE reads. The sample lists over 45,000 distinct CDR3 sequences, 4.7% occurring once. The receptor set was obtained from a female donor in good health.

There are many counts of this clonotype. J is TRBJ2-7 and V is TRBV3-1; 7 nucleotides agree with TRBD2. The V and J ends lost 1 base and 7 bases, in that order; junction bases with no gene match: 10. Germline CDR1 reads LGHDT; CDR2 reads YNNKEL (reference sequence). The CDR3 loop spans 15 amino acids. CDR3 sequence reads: CASSQGQVLAAEQYF. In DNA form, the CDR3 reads TGTGCCAGCAGCCAAGGGCAGGTTCTAGCGGCGGAGCAGTACTTC.

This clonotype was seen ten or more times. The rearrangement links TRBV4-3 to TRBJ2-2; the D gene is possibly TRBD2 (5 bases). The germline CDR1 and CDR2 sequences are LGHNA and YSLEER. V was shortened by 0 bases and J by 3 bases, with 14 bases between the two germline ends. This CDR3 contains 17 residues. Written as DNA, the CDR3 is TGCGCCAGCAGCCAAGAAACACCGGGAATATACACCGGGGAGCTGTTTTTT. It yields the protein CASSQETPGIYTGELFF.

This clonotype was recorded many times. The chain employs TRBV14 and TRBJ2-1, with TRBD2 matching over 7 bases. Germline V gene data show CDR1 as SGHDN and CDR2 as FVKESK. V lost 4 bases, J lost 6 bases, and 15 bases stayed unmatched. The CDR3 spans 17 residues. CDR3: CASSPVGGGGPINEQFF. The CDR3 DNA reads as TGTGCCAGCAGCCCCGTAGGTGGGGGAGGGCCTATCAATGAGCAGTTCTTC.

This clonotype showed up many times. The DNA of the CDR3 is TGCAGTGCCGACAGGGTCACCCTCTACGAGCAGTACTTC. Protein product: CSADRVTLYEQYF. V gene TRBV20-1 combines with J gene TRBJ2-7; 7 bases align to TRBD1. This CDR3 is 13 amino acids long. The ends lost 6 bases at V and 3 bases at J; junction bases unmatched: 8. The germline CDR1 and CDR2 sequences are DFQATT and SNEGSKA (reference sequence).

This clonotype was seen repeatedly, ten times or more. Here the CDR3 DNA reads TGTGCCAGCAGTGAATGGACTGAAGCTTTCTTT. Translated: CASSEWTEAFF. The chain has TRBV6-1 and TRBJ1-1; no reliable D call. The CDR3 runs to 11 residues. V lost 2 bases to trimming and J lost 5 bases, with 3 bases between them. Germline assignment: CDR1 MNHNS and CDR2 SASEGT.

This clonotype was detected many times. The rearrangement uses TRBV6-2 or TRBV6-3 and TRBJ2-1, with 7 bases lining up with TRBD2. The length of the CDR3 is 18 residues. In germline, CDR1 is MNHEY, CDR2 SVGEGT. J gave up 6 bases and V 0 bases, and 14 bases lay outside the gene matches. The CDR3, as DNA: TGTGCCAGCAGTTACTCGGCAGGGAGCGGGATACCCCCCAATGAGCAGTTCTTC. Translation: CASSYSAGSGIPPNEQFF.

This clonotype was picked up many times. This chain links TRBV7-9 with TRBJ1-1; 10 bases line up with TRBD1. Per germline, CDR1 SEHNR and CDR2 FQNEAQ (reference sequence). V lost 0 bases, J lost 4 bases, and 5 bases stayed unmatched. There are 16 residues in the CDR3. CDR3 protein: CASSLAQGQGSTEAFF. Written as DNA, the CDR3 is TGTGCCAGCAGCTTAGCACAGGGACAGGGGAGCACTGAAGCTTTCTTT.

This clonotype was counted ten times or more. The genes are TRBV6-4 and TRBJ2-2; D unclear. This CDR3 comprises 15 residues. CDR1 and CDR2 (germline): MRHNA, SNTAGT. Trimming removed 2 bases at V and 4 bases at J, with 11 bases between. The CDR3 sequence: CASSDGVAATGELFF. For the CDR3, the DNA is TGTGCCAGCAGTGACGGGGTAGCCGCCACCGGGGAGCTGTTTTTT.

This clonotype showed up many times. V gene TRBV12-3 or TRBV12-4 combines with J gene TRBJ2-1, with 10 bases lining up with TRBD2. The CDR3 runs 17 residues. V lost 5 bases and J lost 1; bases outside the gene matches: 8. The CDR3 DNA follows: TGTGCCAGCAGTGACTATAGACTAGCGGGTTCCTACAATGAGCAGTTCTTC. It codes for CASSDYRLAGSYNEQFF.

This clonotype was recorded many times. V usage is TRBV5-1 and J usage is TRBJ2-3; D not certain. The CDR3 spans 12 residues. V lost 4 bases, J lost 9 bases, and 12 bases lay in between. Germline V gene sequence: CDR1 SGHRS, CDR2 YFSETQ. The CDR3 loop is CASSDGLGTQYF. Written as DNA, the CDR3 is TGCGCCAGCAGCGATGGCCTAGGCACGCAGTATTTT.

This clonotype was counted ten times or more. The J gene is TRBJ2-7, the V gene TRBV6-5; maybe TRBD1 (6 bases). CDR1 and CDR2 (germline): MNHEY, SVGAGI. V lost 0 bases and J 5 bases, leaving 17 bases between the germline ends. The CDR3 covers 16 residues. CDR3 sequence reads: CASSYSMKRQVDEQYF. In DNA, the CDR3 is TGTGCCAGCAGTTACTCGATGAAAAGACAGGTTGACGAGCAGTACTTC.

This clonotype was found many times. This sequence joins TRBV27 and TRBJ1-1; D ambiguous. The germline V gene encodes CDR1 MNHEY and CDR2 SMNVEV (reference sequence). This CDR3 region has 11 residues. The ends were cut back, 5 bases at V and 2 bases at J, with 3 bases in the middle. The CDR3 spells CASSRNTEAFF. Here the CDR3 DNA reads TGTGCCAGCAGTAGAAACACTGAAGCTTTCTTT.

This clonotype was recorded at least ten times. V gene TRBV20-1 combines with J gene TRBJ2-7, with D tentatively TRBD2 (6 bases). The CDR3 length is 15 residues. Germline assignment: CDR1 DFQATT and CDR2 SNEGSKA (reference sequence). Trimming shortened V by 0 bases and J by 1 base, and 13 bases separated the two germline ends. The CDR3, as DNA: TGCAGTGCTAGAGATAACAGCGGGCCATCCTACGAGCAGTACTTC. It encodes CSARDNSGPSYEQYF.

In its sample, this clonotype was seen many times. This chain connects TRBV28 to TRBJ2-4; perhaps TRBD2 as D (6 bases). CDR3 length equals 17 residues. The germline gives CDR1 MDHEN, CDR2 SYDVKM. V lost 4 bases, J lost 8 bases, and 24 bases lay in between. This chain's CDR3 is CASSSSTTRAGRYIQYF. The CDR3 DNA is TGTGCCAGCAGTTCCTCAACTACCCGGGCGGGACGATACATTCAGTACTTC.

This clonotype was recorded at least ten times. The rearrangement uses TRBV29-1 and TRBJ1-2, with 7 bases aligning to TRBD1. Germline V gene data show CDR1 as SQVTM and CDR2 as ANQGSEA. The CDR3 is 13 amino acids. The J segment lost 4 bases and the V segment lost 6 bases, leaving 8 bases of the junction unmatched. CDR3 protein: CSVRAGGTYGYTF. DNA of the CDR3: TGCAGCGTGCGGGCAGGGGGTACCTATGGCTACACCTTC.

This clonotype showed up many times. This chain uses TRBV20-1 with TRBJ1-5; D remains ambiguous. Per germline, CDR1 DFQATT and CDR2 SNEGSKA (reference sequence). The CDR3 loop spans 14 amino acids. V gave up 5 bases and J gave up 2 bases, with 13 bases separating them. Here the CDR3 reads CSAGNSRGNQPQHF. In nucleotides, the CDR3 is TGCAGTGCTGGAAACAGCCGTGGCAATCAGCCCCAGCATTTT.

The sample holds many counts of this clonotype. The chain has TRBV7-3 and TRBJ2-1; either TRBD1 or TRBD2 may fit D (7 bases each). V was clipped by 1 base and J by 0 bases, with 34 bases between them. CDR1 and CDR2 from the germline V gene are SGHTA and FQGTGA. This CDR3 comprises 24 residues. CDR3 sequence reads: CASSLSERSGRWQGGTYSYNEQFF. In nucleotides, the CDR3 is TGTGCCAGCAGCTTAAGCGAAAGGTCTGGGAGGTGGCAGGGGGGGACATACTCCTACAATGAGCAGTTCTTC.

The CDR3 loop reads CAWSKQTNNQPQHF. CDR3 coding DNA: TGTGCCTGGAGTAAACAGACAAACAATCAGCCCCAGCATTTT. The gene calls are TRBV30 and TRBJ1-5; D uncertain. This CDR3 comprises 14 residues. Germline V gene lookup returns CDR1 GTSNPN and CDR2 SVGIG (reference sequence). Deletions cut 2 bases from V and 3 bases from J, with 11 bases between.

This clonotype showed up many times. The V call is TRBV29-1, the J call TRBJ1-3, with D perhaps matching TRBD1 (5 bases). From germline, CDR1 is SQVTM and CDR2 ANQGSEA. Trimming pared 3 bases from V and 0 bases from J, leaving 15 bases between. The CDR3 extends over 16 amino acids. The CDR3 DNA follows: TGCAGCGTTGATTTCTCCAGGGTTCACTCTGGAAACACCATATATTTT. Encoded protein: CSVDFSRVHSGNTIYF.

In DNA, the CDR3 is TGCAGTGCTATTCCCGGGCCCCGTGAAGCTTTCTTT. Protein product: CSAIPGPREAFF. This chain joins TRBV20-1 and TRBJ1-1; D not certain. Germline-derived CDR1 and CDR2 are DFQATT and SNEGSKA (reference sequence). This CDR3 region has 12 residues. Trimming removed 4 bases from V and 7 bases from J, with 13 bases in between.